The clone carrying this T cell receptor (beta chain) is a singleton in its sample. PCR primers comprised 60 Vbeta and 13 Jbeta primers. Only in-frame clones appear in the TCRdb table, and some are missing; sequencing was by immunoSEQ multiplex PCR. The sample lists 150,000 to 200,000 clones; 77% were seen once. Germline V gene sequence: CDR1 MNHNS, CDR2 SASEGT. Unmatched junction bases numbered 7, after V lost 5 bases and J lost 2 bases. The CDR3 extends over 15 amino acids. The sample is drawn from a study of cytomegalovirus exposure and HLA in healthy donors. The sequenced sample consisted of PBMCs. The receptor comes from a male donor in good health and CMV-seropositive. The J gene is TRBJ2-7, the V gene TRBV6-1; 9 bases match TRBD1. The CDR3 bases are TGTGCCAGCAGTCCCCAGGACAGGGGTCCCTACGAGCAGTACTTC. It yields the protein CASSPQDRGPYEQYF.